Listed below are T cell receptor beta chains from one sample, sequenced in a study of early T cells in non-severe SARS-CoV-2 infection. TCRdb analysed the 5' RACE reads with MiXCR anew, one entry per CDR3 protein. Among approximately 66,000 distinct CDR3 sequences listed, 13% were seen once. Sequenced: whole blood. Receptors were obtained from an adult who was a healthcare worker with PCR-confirmed SARS-CoV-2 infection or an uninfected control (not recorded which). Both conserved end residues are part of each CDR3. A D gene is named only where the DNA matches it firmly. The size entry is marked missing in some rows and otherwise reads once, few, many or a size class.

j_call	d_call	clone_size	v_call	cdr3_aa	cdr3_nt
TRBJ2-5	TRBD1	many	TRBV14	CASSQGGQPFQETQYF	TGTGCCAGCAGCCAAGGGGGACAGCCGTTCCAAGAGACCCAGTACTTC
TRBJ2-3	TRBD2	-	TRBV5-1	CASTRGGATDTQYF	TGCGCCAGCACCCGGGGGGGGGCCACAGATACGCAGTATTTT
TRBJ1-1	TRBD1	many	TRBV6-2/TRBV6-3	CASSNGQGIRTEAFF	TGTGCCAGCAGTAATGGACAGGGGATAAGGACTGAAGCTTTCTTT
TRBJ2-1	TRBD2	-	TRBV28	CASNPFGGTYNEQFF	TGTGCCAGCAACCCATTCGGGGGGACCTACAATGAGCAGTTCTTC
TRBJ2-5	TRBD2	few	TRBV24-1	CATSDPLRGLAGHETQYF	TGTGCCACCAGTGATCCATTACGTGGACTAGCGGGACACGAGACCCAGTACTTC
TRBJ2-2	-	-	TRBV6-4	CASRHTGTGELFF	TGTGCCAGCAGACATACAGGGACCGGGGAGCTGTTTTTT
TRBJ2-3	TRBD2	-	TRBV7-2	CASSLRAGGTQYF	TGTGCCAGCAGCTTGCGAGCGGGAGGGACGCAGTATTTT
TRBJ2-7	-	many	TRBV2	CASSQYEQYF	TGTGCCAGCAGTCAATACGAGCAGTACTTC
TRBJ1-1	-	-	TRBV5-1	CASSPTVRSEAFF	TGCGCCAGCAGCCCGACAGTCCGCTCTGAAGCTTTCTTT
TRBJ1-5	TRBD1	many	TRBV7-9	CASSYDRGQPQHF	TGTGCCAGCAGTTACGACAGGGGACAGCCCCAGCATTTT
TRBJ1-3	-	many	TRBV13	CASSEGGNTIYF	TGTGCCAGCAGCGAGGGCGGAAACACCATATATTTT
TRBJ1-2	-	-	TRBV6-1	CASSPGRRGYTF	TGTGCCAGCAGTCCTGGCAGAAGAGGCTACACCTTC
TRBJ2-3	-	many	TRBV15	CATSRDIDTQYF	TGTGCCACCAGCAGAGATATTGATACGCAGTATTTT
TRBJ1-6	TRBD1	many	TRBV7-9	CASSFSQGAHSSYNSPLHF	TGTGCCAGCAGCTTCAGTCAGGGGGCCCACAGCTCCTATAATTCACCCCTCCACTTT
TRBJ2-5	-	many	TRBV7-9	CASSLAGSGETQYF	TGTGCCAGCAGCTTAGCGGGTTCAGGCGAGACCCAGTACTTC
TRBJ1-2	-	-	TRBV2	CASSPSPERTTF	TGTGCCAGCAGTCCCTCCCCCGAACGGACCACCTTC
TRBJ2-5	-	-	TRBV11-2	CASTLVLKPLETQYF	TGTGCCAGCACTTTAGTCCTAAAACCCTTAGAGACCCAGTACTTC
TRBJ2-2	-	many	TRBV7-3	CASSRTGTVDNTGELFF	TGTGCCAGCAGCCGGACTGGGACGGTAGACAACACCGGGGAGCTGTTTTTT
TRBJ2-3	-	many	TRBV5-1	CASTHGGGLDTDTQYF	TGCGCCAGCACCCACGGTGGGGGGCTCGACACAGATACGCAGTATTTT
TRBJ1-1	TRBD1	-	TRBV15	CATSRAGTGNTEAFF	TGTGCCACCAGCAGAGCGGGGACAGGGAACACTGAAGCTTTCTTT
TRBJ2-7	TRBD2	-	TRBV4-1	CASSQLVASGVYEQYF	TGCGCCAGCAGCCAATTAGTGGCTAGCGGGGTCTACGAGCAGTACTTC
TRBJ1-1	-	many	TRBV5-1	CASSEQGRTEAFF	TGCGCCAGCAGCGAACAGGGTCGGACTGAAGCTTTCTTT
TRBJ2-7	TRBD2	few	TRBV10-2	CASSDSDSGRSREQYF	TGCGCCAGCAGTGATTCAGACAGCGGGAGATCTCGAGAGCAGTACTTC
TRBJ2-1	TRBD2	many	TRBV4-2	CASSQKINPRLAGMGNEQFF	TGTGCCAGCAGCCAGAAGATAAACCCTCGGCTAGCGGGGATGGGGAATGAGCAGTTCTTC
TRBJ2-5	-	-	TRBV7-9	CASSLGMYQETQYF	TGTGCCAGCAGCCTCGGCATGTACCAAGAGACCCAGTACTTC
TRBJ2-5	-	few	TRBV7-9	CASSLSEQETQYF	TGTGCCAGCAGCTTAAGTGAGCAAGAGACCCAGTACTTC
TRBJ1-2	-	few	TRBV7-3	CASSSSRGRGYTF	TGTGCCAGCAGCTCGTCCCGGGGTAGGGGCTACACCTTC
TRBJ2-5	-	-	TRBV29-1	CSYRGEPETQYF	TGCAGCTATCGAGGGGAGCCAGAGACCCAGTACTTC
TRBJ2-2	TRBD1	-	TRBV13	CASSGRVPGGYTGELFF	TGTGCCAGCAGCGGAAGGGTTCCAGGGGGCTACACCGGGGAGCTGTTTTTT
TRBJ1-2	-	-	TRBV5-1	CASSLDQEGYTF	TGCGCCAGCAGCTTGGACCAGGAAGGCTACACCTTC
TRBJ2-3	-	few	TRBV14	CASSQVGRYYTDTQYF	TGTGCCAGCAGCCAAGTTGGCAGATACTACACAGATACGCAGTATTTT
TRBJ1-1	-	-	TRBV20-1	CSARFPRWTKNTEAFF	TGCAGTGCTAGATTCCCCCGTTGGACAAAGAACACTGAAGCTTTCTTT
TRBJ1-1	TRBD1	-	TRBV29-1	CSVEPGQLNTEAFF	TGCAGCGTTGAGCCGGGACAGTTAAACACTGAAGCTTTCTTT
TRBJ1-1	-	few	TRBV7-3	CASSSEGSGRYWITFF	TGTGCCAGCAGCTCGGAGGGGTCAGGGCGGTACTGGATAACTTTCTTT
TRBJ2-7	-	many	TRBV20-1	CSAGGATSTNEQYF	TGCAGTGCTGGGGGGGCGACTAGCACCAACGAGCAGTACTTC
TRBJ1-1	-	-	TRBV2	CASKVAPNTEAFF	TGTGCCAGCAAGGTGGCACCGAACACTGAAGCTTTCTTT
TRBJ1-4	TRBD1	-	TRBV6-2/TRBV6-3	CASKRDRVIEKLFF	TGTGCCAGCAAACGGGACAGGGTAATTGAAAAACTGTTTTTT
TRBJ2-1	TRBD2	-	TRBV7-2	CASSLLSRGAGGNEQFF	TGTGCCAGCAGCTTACTTTCGCGGGGGGCTGGCGGGAATGAGCAGTTCTTC
TRBJ1-2	TRBD1	many	TRBV3-1	CASSRTGGAYGYTF	TGTGCCAGCAGTCGTACAGGGGGCGCATACGGCTACACCTTC
TRBJ2-3	-	many	TRBV29-1	CSVVSRTSDTQYF	TGCAGCGTTGTTTCGAGAACATCAGATACGCAGTATTTT
TRBJ2-5	-	many	TRBV12-3/TRBV12-4	CASSPSSMETQYF	TGTGCCAGCAGTCCCTCCAGTATGGAGACCCAGTACTTC
TRBJ2-5	TRBD2	-	TRBV7-2	CASSSSGSHQETQYF	TGTGCCAGCAGCTCTAGCGGGAGCCATCAAGAGACCCAGTACTTC
TRBJ2-5	-	many	TRBV7-6	CASSVTEKETQYF	TGTGCCAGCAGCGTGACAGAAAAGGAGACCCAGTACTTC
TRBJ1-2	-	few	TRBV7-9	CASIPGGGDGYTF	TGTGCCAGCATCCCCGGAGGGGGTGATGGCTACACCTTC
TRBJ1-2	-	few	TRBV29-1	CSVDRFTPNGYTF	TGCAGCGTTGATAGGTTCACTCCTAATGGCTACACCTTC
TRBJ2-1	TRBD2	-	TRBV5-8	CASQRGSSYNEQFF	TGTGCCTCGCAGCGGGGGAGCTCCTACAATGAGCAGTTCTTC
TRBJ2-5	TRBD1	many	TRBV6-1	CASSRDRGQETQYF	TGTGCCAGCAGCCGGGACAGGGGACAAGAGACCCAGTACTTC
TRBJ2-1	TRBD2	many	TRBV6-6	CASSSLAGGIKGSSYNEQFF	TGTGCCAGCAGCTCCTTAGCGGGAGGGATAAAGGGTAGCTCCTACAATGAGCAGTTCTTC
TRBJ2-3	-	-	TRBV18	CASSPSDTQYF	TGTGCCAGCTCACCCTCAGATACGCAGTATTTT
TRBJ2-2	TRBD1	many	TRBV5-1	CASSFDRVAGELFF	TGCGCCAGCAGCTTTGACAGGGTGGCCGGGGAGCTGTTTTTT
TRBJ2-6	-	few	TRBV15	CATSRAVSGANVLTF	TGTGCCACCAGCAGAGCAGTATCTGGGGCCAACGTCCTGACTTTC
TRBJ2-2	-	few	TRBV18	CASSPVLVRDTGELFF	TGTGCCAGCTCACCAGTTCTCGTCCGGGACACCGGGGAGCTGTTTTTT
TRBJ2-5	-	many	TRBV7-3	CASSLVGSWEETQYF	TGTGCCAGCAGCTTAGTCGGTAGCTGGGAAGAGACCCAGTACTTC